This passage covers 6 T cell receptor beta chains from one sample sequenced in a study of post-analysis software for immune sequencing data. Overall study findings and caveats: TRBV segments more frequent in patients than in controls numbered roughly 5 and included TRBV5-6, TRBV5-1 and TRBV20-1.

These receptors have no identified antigens. Unique molecular identifiers were present in the TCR beta cDNA libraries. TCRdb used MiXCR to reprocess the PCR reads, holding one entry per CDR3 protein. This sample has some 260,000 distinct CDR3 sequences, with less than 40% found just once. The sequenced sample was blood. The receptors stem from a girl aged 10-17 years with multiple sclerosis.

This chain connects TRBV14 to TRBJ1-4; D is unclear. Germline V lookup: CDR1 SGHDN, CDR2 FVKESK. The ends were cut back, 5 bases at V and 5 bases at J, with 6 bases in the middle. The CDR3 sequence is 12 residues long. CDR3: CASSGLNEKLFF. DNA for the CDR3: TGTGCCAGCAGCGGACTGAATGAAAAACTGTTTTTT.

This clonotype was seen only a few times. The chain employs TRBV6-5 and TRBJ2-2; 7 positions agree with TRBD1. CDR3 size: 16 residues. V lost 8 bases, J lost 6 bases, and 15 bases stayed unmatched. Germline CDR1 is MNHEY and CDR2 is SVGAGI. CDR3 DNA sequence: TGTGCCAGCTCAAGGGTAGGGGGCGCAGCCTCCGGGGAGCTGTTTTTT. This encodes CASSRVGGAASGELFF.

This clonotype was recorded many times. The chain couples TRBV7-8 to TRBJ2-1; TRBD2 aligns across 10 bases. V lost 5 bases and J lost 0; bases outside the gene matches: 7. Germline V gives CDR1 SGHVS, CDR2 FQNEAQ. The CDR3 runs 17 residues. The CDR3 sequence: CASSANSGGYSYNEQFF. As DNA, the CDR3 is TGTGCCAGCAGCGCAAATAGCGGGGGGTACTCCTACAATGAGCAGTTCTTC. The full variable domain, completed using reference TRBV7-8 and TRBJ2-1, is GAGVSQSPRYKVAKRGQDVALRCDPISGHVSLFWYQQALGQGPEFLTYFQNEAQLDKSGLPSDRFFAERPEGSVSTLKIQRTQQEDSAVYLCASSANSGGYSYNEQFFGPGTRLTVL.

The sample holds a few counts of this clonotype. This chain connects TRBV2 to TRBJ2-3, with a weak D call TRBD2 (6 bases). CDR3 length: 15 amino acids. CDR1 is SNHLY, CDR2 FYNNEI, per germline. V lost 10 bases and J 0 bases, leaving 17 bases between the germline ends. In DNA form, the CDR3 reads TGTGCCACCACCTCCGGGAGCGGGAGCACAGATACGCAGTATTTT. It translates to CATTSGSGSTDTQYF.

The chain carries TRBV20-1 and TRBJ1-1; 8 bases are shared with TRBD1. The CDR3 sequence is 13 residues long. Unmatched junction bases numbered 5, after V lost 2 bases and J lost 6 bases. In germline, CDR1 is DFQATT, CDR2 SNEGSKA (reference sequence). CDR3 loop: CSARRSQGAEAFF. For the CDR3, the DNA is TGCAGTGCTAGACGCTCACAGGGGGCTGAAGCTTTCTTT.

This clonotype has just one count. The chain is built from TRBV20-1 and TRBJ2-1, with TRBD2 matching 16 bases. Germline CDR1 DFQATT, CDR2 SNEGSKA (reference sequence). The CDR3 is 16 amino acids. The V and J ends lost 6 bases and 2 bases, in that order; junction bases with no gene match: 4. Here the CDR3 DNA reads TGCAGTGCCCGGGGACTAGCGGGAGGGACCTACAATGAGCAGTTCTTC. Amino acids: CSARGLAGGTYNEQFF.